These 24 T cell receptor beta chains were all obtained from the same sample, sequenced in a study of Ad26.COV2.S vaccination and SARS-CoV-2 variants. TCRdb's copy holds only in-frame clones and misses some; the assay was immunoSEQ multiplex PCR. The sample has approximately 360,000 clones; around 82% are singletons. Described treatment: approximately 18 received Ad26.COV2.S at low or high dose, single or two shots; about 5 received placebo; per-sample allocation not given. Specimen acquisition occurred on day 63 following the initial vaccine or placebo injection. Sequences were derived from peripheral blood, sampled in a trial of Ad26.COV2.S vaccine versus placebo. The receptors here all came from a person between 18 and 60 years old who received the Ad26.COV2.S COVID-19 vaccine or a placebo.

In regard to this clone: Other nucleotide sequences in the sample specify the same CDR3. The V and J genes are TRBV27 and TRBJ2-1; a possible D gene is TRBD1 (5 bases). Per germline, CDR1 MNHEY and CDR2 SMNVEV (reference sequence). CDR3 length equals 13 residues. Trimming cost V 0 bases and J 5 bases, with 5 bases left between them. The CDR3 here is CASSLSGHNEQFF. In DNA form, the CDR3 reads TGTGCCAGCAGTTTATCGGGGCACAATGAGCAGTTCTTC.

This clone showed up just once. The rearrangement joins TRBV19 to TRBJ1-2, with D possibly being TRBD1 (5 bases). Germline assignment: CDR1 LNHDA and CDR2 SQIVND (reference sequence). Trimming pared 3 bases from V and 6 bases from J, leaving 11 bases between. This CDR3 comprises 13 residues. CDR3 residues: CASSISGLNGYTF. The CDR3, as DNA: TGTGCCAGTAGTATCTCGGGGCTCAATGGCTACACCTTC.

The rearrangement links TRBV10-3 to TRBJ2-7, with D tentatively TRBD1 (5 bases). The CDR3 runs 16 residues. V lost 1 base and J lost 0, with 13 bases in between. Germline V CDR1 and CDR2: ENHRY, SYGVKD. The CDR3 DNA reads TGTGCCATCAGTGAGTTGAACTCCAGGGTCTCCTACGAGCAGTACTTC. This encodes CAISELNSRVSYEQYF.

This clone was observed once. This CDR3 is CAWSEGPSAFNEQFF. In nucleotides, the CDR3 is TGTGCCTGGAGCGAGGGACCGTCCGCATTTAATGAGCAGTTCTTC. This chain connects TRBV30 to TRBJ2-1, with D tentatively TRBD1 or TRBD2 (5 bases each). Germline V gene data show CDR1 as GTSNPN and CDR2 as SVGIG (reference sequence). The CDR3 extends over 15 amino acids. With 3 bases removed from V and 7 bases from J, the gap between germline ends came to 19 bases.

The rearrangement joins TRBV19 to TRBJ1-2; no reliable D call. Germline CDR1 and CDR2: LNHDA and SQIVND (reference sequence). The CDR3 is 11 amino acids. V dropped 1 base and J dropped 9 bases, with 6 bases sitting between them. CDR3 DNA sequence: TGTGCCAGTAGTATAGGTCCTCGCTACACCTTC. Translating gives CASSIGPRYTF.

This rearrangement joins TRBV4-3 to TRBJ1-2; TRBD1 is a possible D gene (5 bases). The ends were cut back, 6 bases at V and 2 bases at J, with 13 bases in the middle. Germline assignment: CDR1 LGHNA and CDR2 YSLEER. This CDR3 has 14 residues. CDR3 residues: CASSRGVKNYGYTF. The CDR3 nucleotides are TGCGCCAGCAGTCGAGGGGTGAAGAACTATGGCTACACCTTC.

The V gene is TRBV3-1 (or the pseudogene TRBV3-2), the J gene TRBJ1-6; no clear D gene. Germline CDR1 LGHDT, CDR2 YNNKEL (reference sequence). The CDR3 sequence is 13 residues long. Deletions cut 4 bases from V and 9 bases from J, with 10 bases between. DNA of the CDR3: TGTGCCAGCAGCCCTCCATTCGGTTCACCCCTCCACTTT. This sequence encodes CASSPPFGSPLHF.

This chain links TRBV14 with TRBJ2-7; a weak D match, TRBD2 (5 bases). Germline CDR1 and CDR2: SGHDN and FVKESK. The CDR3 totals 12 residues. Trimming took off 6 bases at V and 2 bases at J, with 8 bases between the two ends. The DNA for the CDR3 is TGTGCCAGCAGTCGGGGAACCTACGAGCAGTACTTC. This gives the protein CASSRGTYEQYF.

In its sample, this clone was seen a few times. J is TRBJ2-5 and V is TRBV14; maybe TRBD1 (6 bases). Germline values: CDR1 SGHDN, CDR2 FVKESK. This CDR3 comprises 15 residues. Trimming pared 1 base from V and 6 bases from J, leaving 15 bases between. The DNA for the CDR3 is TGTGCCAGCAGCCAAGGGGCCAGGGGTACGCAGACCCAGTACTTC. Protein: CASSQGARGTQTQYF.

The J gene is TRBJ1-6, the V gene TRBV2; tentative D call: TRBD1 (5 bases). Trimming shortened V by 9 bases and J by 9 bases, and 15 bases separated the two germline ends. This CDR3 is built from 13 residues. Per the germline V gene, CDR1 is SNHLY and CDR2 is FYNNEI. CDR3 nucleotides: TGTGCCAGTACGCCGGGACTCCCTTCACCCCTCCACTTT. This translates into CASTPGLPSPLHF.

This clone was counted between two and nine times. The chain couples TRBV11-2 to TRBJ1-2; 7 nucleotides agree with TRBD1. J gave up 6 bases and V 4 bases, and 8 bases lay outside the gene matches. CDR1 and CDR2 from the germline V gene are SGHAT and FQNNGV. The CDR3 has 14 amino acids. The CDR3 region has the DNA TGTGCCAGCAGCTCCTCGGACAGGTCTGATGGCTACACCTTC. It encodes CASSSSDRSDGYTF.

V is TRBV6-1 and J is TRBJ2-7; D is ambiguous. Germline CDR1 is MNHNS and CDR2 is SASEGT. The V end lost 3 bases, the J end lost 6 bases, and 12 bases lay between the germline ends. The CDR3 length is 13 residues. The CDR3 spells CASSEYRVGEQYF. Written as DNA, the CDR3 is TGTGCCAGCAGTGAGTATCGGGTGGGCGAGCAGTACTTC.

The genes are TRBV7-9 and TRBJ2-1; D is possibly TRBD2 (6 bases). V lost 7 bases and J lost 9, with 13 bases in between. Germline CDR1 SEHNR, CDR2 FQNEAQ (reference sequence). This CDR3 comprises 12 residues. CDR3: CASNTGGGEQFF. CDR3 DNA sequence: TGTGCCAGCAACACTGGGGGAGGTGAGCAGTTCTTC. Together with reference TRBV7-9 and TRBJ2-1, the CDR3 gives the full variable domain: DTGVSQNPRHKITKRGQNVTFRCDPISEHNRLYWYRQTLGQGPEFLTYFQNEAQLEKSRLLSDRFSAERPKGSFSTLEIQRTEQGDSAMYLCASNTGGGEQFFGPGTRLTVL.

This clone appeared a few times. The chain has TRBV10-1 and TRBJ2-2, with 8 bases matching TRBD2. From germline, CDR1 is WNHNN and CDR2 SYGVQD (reference sequence). There are 14 residues in the CDR3. Trimming took 8 bases from V and 4 from J; bases not matched to a gene: 6. In DNA form, the CDR3 reads TGCGCCAGCCGGCGGGAGGTGTCCACCGGGGAGCTGTTTTTT. Amino acids: CASRREVSTGELFF.

The chain recombines TRBV7-2 with TRBJ1-2, with TRBD1 matching 7 bases. This CDR3 is built from 13 residues. Germline V gene sequence: CDR1 SGHTA, CDR2 FQGNSA. The ends lost 1 base at V and 9 bases at J; junction bases unmatched: 5. The DNA of the CDR3 is TGTGCCAGCAGCTTAGAGGGACAGAGGAGCTACACCTTC. Amino acids: CASSLEGQRSYTF.

V is TRBV30 and J is TRBJ1-2; D call uncertain. This CDR3 contains 11 residues. The germline V gene has CDR1 GTSNPN and CDR2 SVGIG (reference sequence). The V end lost 2 bases, the J end lost 5 bases, and 6 bases lay between the germline ends. CDR3 residues: CAWSKSYGYTF. In nucleotides, the CDR3 is TGTGCCTGGAGTAAGAGTTATGGCTACACCTTC.

This clone was counted between two and nine times. J is TRBJ1-6 and V is TRBV9; 10 bases agree with TRBD1. The CDR3 has 16 residues. Trimming took 4 bases from V and 9 from J; bases not matched to a gene: 10. The germline CDR1 and CDR2 sequences are SGDLS and YYNGEE. DNA for the CDR3: TGTGCCAGCAGCCACGACCGGGACAGGGGATCTTCACCCCTCCACTTT. Its protein product is CASSHDRDRGSSPLHF.

The chain carries TRBV3-1 (or the pseudogene TRBV3-2) and TRBJ2-7, with D unresolved. This CDR3 is 13 amino acids long. CDR1 and CDR2 from the germline V gene are LGHDT and YNNKEL (reference sequence). The V end lost 3 bases, the J end lost 5 bases, and 11 bases lay between the germline ends. The CDR3 DNA follows: TGTGCCAGCAGCCAGGCCAGAACCCACGAGCAGTACTTC. This translates into CASSQARTHEQYF.

This sequence joins TRBV20-1 and TRBJ2-3, with no clear D. Germline-derived CDR1 and CDR2 are DFQATT and SNEGSKA (reference sequence). The CDR3 spans 11 residues. The V end was cut by 6 bases, the J end by 4 bases, with 8 bases between. The CDR3 sequence is CSASGPDTQYF. CDR3 DNA sequence: TGCAGTGCCTCCGGGCCAGATACGCAGTATTTT.

The gene calls are TRBV6-5 and TRBJ2-7; TRBD1 matches 12 bases. The CDR3 runs 15 residues. CDR1 is MNHEY and CDR2 is SVGAGI in the germline V gene. Trimming cost V 7 bases and J 4 bases; bases outside gene matches: 8. The CDR3 DNA reads as TGTGCCAGCACTCGCTCGGGACAGGGGGCTTACGAGCAGTACTTC. Protein: CASTRSGQGAYEQYF.

This clone was seen a few times. This chain connects TRBV5-4 to TRBJ1-5; tentative D call: TRBD1 (5 bases). This CDR3 contains 16 residues. Germline CDR1 SGHNT, CDR2 YYREEE (reference sequence). The V end lost 4 bases, the J end lost 0 bases, and 14 bases lay between the germline ends. For the CDR3, the DNA is TGTGCCAGCAGCAAAGGCGGCAGGGATAGCAATCAGCCCCAGCATTTT. Protein product: CASSKGGRDSNQPQHF.

The chain couples TRBV6-2 or TRBV6-3 to TRBJ2-1; D is ambiguous. With 2 bases removed from V and 5 bases from J, the gap between germline ends came to 7 bases. The CDR3 runs 13 residues. CDR1 and CDR2 (germline): MNHEY, SVGEGT. The CDR3 spells CASSYAAHNEQFF. The CDR3 nucleotides are TGTGCCAGCAGTTACGCAGCCCACAATGAGCAGTTCTTC.

This chain uses TRBV2 with TRBJ2-6; TRBD1 aligns across 8 bases. The CDR3 consists of 18 residues. J was trimmed by 0 bases and V by 5 bases; bases with no gene match: 9. Germline V gives CDR1 SNHLY, CDR2 FYNNEI. CDR3 sequence: CASSFPGQVISGANVLTF. The CDR3 coding sequence is TGTGCCAGCAGTTTTCCGGGACAGGTCATCTCTGGGGCCAACGTCCTGACTTTC.

The rearrangement uses TRBV9 and TRBJ1-2; perhaps TRBD1 as D (5 bases). CDR1 and CDR2 from the germline V gene are SGDLS and YYNGEE. CDR3 length: 16 amino acids. The germline V and J ends were trimmed by 0 bases and 3 bases, with 15 bases remaining between them. The CDR3 loop is CASSVAEGRKYYGYTF. The CDR3 region has the DNA TGTGCCAGCAGCGTAGCGGAGGGGAGGAAGTACTATGGCTACACCTTC.